This entry features one T cell receptor beta chain sequence. A read error may produce the germline difference seen at one junction end. This entry comes from a study of tumor-infiltrating lymphocytes in primary liver carcinoma. Investigators took RNA and DNA out together from roughly 21-30 mg of unsorted bulk tissue. Chronic HBV infection, which was untreated, was present in the patients. Starting from 500 ng of total RNA, TCR beta cDNA was produced with a primer in the constant region. ARM-PCR was slightly modified, and three nested multiplex PCR rounds with it gave rise to the TCR beta libraries. TCRdb reanalysed the multiplex PCR reads using MiXCR and keeps one entry per CDR3 protein. The table includes approximately 99,000 distinct CDR3 sequences, around two thirds detected once. The clonotype originates from an older woman with primary liver carcinoma and hepatitis B virus infection. Sequenced: liver tumor tissue from sampling region 5. This sample's subset: tumor region T5, tumor centre.

The CDR3 is CASSQLAGGNTDMQYF. The DNA for the CDR3 is TGTGCTAGCAGCCAACTAGCGGGAGGGAACACAGATATGCAGTATTTT. V and J are TRBV6-5 and TRBJ2-3; 13 nucleotides align to TRBD2. The CDR3 extends over 16 amino acids. Germline V gene sequence: CDR1 MNHEY, CDR2 SVGAGI.